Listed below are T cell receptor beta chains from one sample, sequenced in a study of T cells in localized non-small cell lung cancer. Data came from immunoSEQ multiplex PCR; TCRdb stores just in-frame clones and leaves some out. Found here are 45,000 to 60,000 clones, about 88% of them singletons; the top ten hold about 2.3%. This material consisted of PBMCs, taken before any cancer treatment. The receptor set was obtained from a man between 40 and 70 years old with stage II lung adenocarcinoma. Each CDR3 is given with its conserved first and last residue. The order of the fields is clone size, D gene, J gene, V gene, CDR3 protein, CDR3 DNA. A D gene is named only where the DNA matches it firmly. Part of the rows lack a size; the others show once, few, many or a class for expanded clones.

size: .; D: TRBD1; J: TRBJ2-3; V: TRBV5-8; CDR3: CASSSRTGSTDTQYF; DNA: TGTGCCAGCAGCTCCCGGACAGGGTCCACAGATACGCAGTATTTT
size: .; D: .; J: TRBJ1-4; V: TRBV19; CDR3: CASSIGGENEKLFF; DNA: TGTGCCAGTAGTATCGGGGGGGAAAATGAAAAACTGTTTTTT
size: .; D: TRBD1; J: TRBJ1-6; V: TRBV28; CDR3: CASRTGQEYNSPLHF; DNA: TGTGCCAGCAGGACGGGACAGGAGTATAATTCACCCCTCCACTTT
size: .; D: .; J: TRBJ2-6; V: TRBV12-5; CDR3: CASGYLVGGANVLTF; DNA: TGTGCTAGTGGTTATCTGGTCGGGGGGGCCAACGTCCTGACTTTC
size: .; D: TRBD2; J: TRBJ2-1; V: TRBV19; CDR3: CASSPTSGADSYNEQFF; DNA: TGTGCCAGTAGTCCGACTAGCGGGGCAGACTCCTACAATGAGCAGTTCTTC
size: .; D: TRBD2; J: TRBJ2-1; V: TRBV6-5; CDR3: CASSLAGTTYNEQFF; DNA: TGTGCCAGCAGTCTAGCGGGGACCACCTACAATGAGCAGTTCTTC
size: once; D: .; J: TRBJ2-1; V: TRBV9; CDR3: CASSVGVVSAEQFF; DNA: TGTGCCAGCAGCGTAGGTGTAGTTTCAGCTGAGCAGTTCTTC
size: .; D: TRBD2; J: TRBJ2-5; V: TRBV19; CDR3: CASSIGGGGETQYF; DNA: TGTGCCAGTAGTATAGGCGGGGGAGGAGAGACCCAGTACTTC
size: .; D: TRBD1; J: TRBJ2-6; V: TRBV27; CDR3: CASGSTGNSGANVLTF; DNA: TGTGCCAGCGGCTCGACAGGGAACTCTGGGGCCAACGTCCTGACTTTC
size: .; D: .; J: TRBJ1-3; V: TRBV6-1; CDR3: CASSDDRPGALNTIYF; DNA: TGTGCCAGCAGTGATGACAGGCCCGGGGCTTTAAACACCATATATTTT
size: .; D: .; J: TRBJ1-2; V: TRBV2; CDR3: CASSEARSYGYTF; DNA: TGTGCCAGCAGTGAAGCAAGGAGCTATGGCTACACCTTC
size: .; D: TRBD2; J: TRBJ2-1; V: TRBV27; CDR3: CASSRQKAGGFGEQFF; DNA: TGTGCCAGCAGTCGACAGAAAGCGGGGGGGTTTGGTGAGCAGTTCTTC
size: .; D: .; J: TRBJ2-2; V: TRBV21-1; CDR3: CASRKFHPAGRTGELFF; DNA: TGTGCCAGCAGGAAATTCCATCCGGCGGGAAGAACCGGGGAGCTGTTTTTT
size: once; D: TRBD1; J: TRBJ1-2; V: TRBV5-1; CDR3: CASSLGTGDGYTF; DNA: TGCGCCAGCAGCTTGGGGACAGGGGATGGCTACACCTTC
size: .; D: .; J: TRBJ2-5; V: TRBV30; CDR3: CAWRPSTRVQETQYF; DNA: TGTGCCTGGAGACCAAGCACGAGGGTCCAAGAGACCCAGTACTTC
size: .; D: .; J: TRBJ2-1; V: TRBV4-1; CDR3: CASSQGPGNEQFF; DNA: TGCGCCAGCAGCCAAGGCCCGGGGAATGAGCAGTTCTTC
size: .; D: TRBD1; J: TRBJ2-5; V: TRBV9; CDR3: CASSVLPQGAEETQYF; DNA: TGTGCCAGCAGCGTCCTCCCGCAGGGGGCAGAGGAGACCCAGTACTTC
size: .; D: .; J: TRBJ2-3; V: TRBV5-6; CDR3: CASSWSSTDTQYF; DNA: TGTGCCAGCAGCTGGAGCTCCACAGATACGCAGTATTTT
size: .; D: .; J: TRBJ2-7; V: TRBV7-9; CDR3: CASSLAPDYEQYF; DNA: TGTGCCAGCAGCTTAGCGCCCGACTACGAGCAGTACTTC
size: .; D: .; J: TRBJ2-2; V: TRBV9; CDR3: CASSFISGTLNAGELFF; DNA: TGTGCCAGCAGTTTCATATCCGGGACACTGAACGCCGGGGAGCTGTTTTTT
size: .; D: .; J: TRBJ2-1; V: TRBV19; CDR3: CASSIRGGSSREQFF; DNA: TGTGCCAGTAGTATAAGGGGGGGATCTTCGCGGGAGCAGTTCTTC
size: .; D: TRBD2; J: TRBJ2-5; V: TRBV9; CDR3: CASSVVTGGEETQYF; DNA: TGTGCCAGCAGCGTAGTAACGGGGGGAGAAGAGACCCAGTACTTC
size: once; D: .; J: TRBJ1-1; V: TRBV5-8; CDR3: CASSPRGAARNTEAFF; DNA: TGTGCCAGCAGCCCGCGGGGGGCAGCTCGGAACACTGAAGCTTTCTTT
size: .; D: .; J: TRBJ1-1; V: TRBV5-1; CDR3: CASSPTGNTEAFF; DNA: TGCGCCAGCAGCCCAACAGGAAACACTGAAGCTTTCTTT
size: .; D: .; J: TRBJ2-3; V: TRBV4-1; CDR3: CASSQDAGTDTQYF; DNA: TGCGCCAGCAGCCAAGATGCGGGGACAGATACGCAGTATTTT
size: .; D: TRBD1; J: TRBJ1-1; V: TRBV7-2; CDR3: CASSYRRDRAKAFF; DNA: TGTGCCAGCAGCTATCGCCGGGACAGGGCTAAAGCTTTCTTT
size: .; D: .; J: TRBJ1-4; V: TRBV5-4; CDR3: CASSSPGGNEKLFF; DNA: TGTGCCAGCAGCTCCCCGGGAGGTAATGAAAAACTGTTTTTT
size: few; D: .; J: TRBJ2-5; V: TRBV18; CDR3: CASSPGAASETQYF; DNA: TGTGCCAGCTCACCTGGAGCGGCTAGTGAGACCCAGTACTTC
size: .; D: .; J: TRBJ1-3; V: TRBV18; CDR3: CASSPGTSTGNTIYF; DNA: TGTGCCAGCTCACCAGGAACCTCAACTGGAAACACCATATATTTT